The 17 T cell receptor beta chains below all came from one sample that was sequenced in a study of blood T cells in healthy people across ages. For the second PCR, which ran for roughly 6 to 11 cycles, a sample-barcoded 5' primer and a J-beta primer mix were used. Each CDR3 protein gets one entry after TCRdb re-called the 5' RACE reads with MiXCR. The sample contains around 1,000,000 distinct CDR3 sequences, under 30% of which appear only once. These data were likewise used in another study, on T cells of mothers and their children.

What was sequenced was blood. These receptors were collected from a girl aged 2-10 years in good health.

The chain combines TRBV29-1 with TRBJ2-1; possibly TRBD2 for D (8 bases). The germline gives CDR1 SQVTM, CDR2 ANQGSEA. V was trimmed by 0 bases and J by 8 bases, leaving 14 bases between them. The CDR3 is 14 residues long. CDR3 sequence: CSVEETGREDEQFF. The CDR3 DNA reads as TGCAGCGTTGAAGAGACAGGGCGGGAGGATGAGCAGTTCTTC.

This clonotype was picked up a small number of times. CDR3: CSASATGPRAPYEQYF. In nucleotides, the CDR3 is TGCAGTGCTAGCGCGACCGGACCCCGTGCTCCCTACGAGCAGTACTTC. The chain is built from TRBV20-1 and TRBJ2-7, with no clear D. With 3 bases removed from V and 2 bases from J, the gap between germline ends came to 20 bases. Germline V gene data show CDR1 as DFQATT and CDR2 as SNEGSKA (reference sequence). This CDR3 has 16 residues.

The rearrangement joins TRBV5-1 to TRBJ1-1; D is unclear. The V end was cut by 4 bases, the J end by 5 bases, with 12 bases between. This CDR3 comprises 13 residues. CDR1 and CDR2 (germline): SGHRS, YFSETQ. For the CDR3, the DNA is TGCGCCAGCAGCCCTTACGCGGAGACTGAAGCTTTCTTT. It encodes CASSPYAETEAFF.

This clonotype occurred a few times. The rearrangement uses TRBV2 and TRBJ1-4, with a possible D match to TRBD1 (6 bases). V lost 5 bases and J 6 bases, leaving 19 bases between the germline ends. This CDR3 has 16 amino acids. CDR1 is SNHLY and CDR2 is FYNNEI in the germline V gene. This chain's CDR3 is CASSTRPQGRDEKLFF. The CDR3 DNA reads as TGTGCCAGCAGTACCCGACCACAGGGTCGCGATGAAAAACTGTTTTTT.

The chain joins TRBV7-2 to TRBJ2-5, with 11 bases fitting TRBD2. With the DNA end fitting TRBJ2-1 better, the J assignment may be wrong. This CDR3 has 17 residues. CDR1 SGHTA and CDR2 FQGNSA come from the germline V gene. Here the CDR3 reads CASSLYLSGRANYEQFF. The CDR3 DNA reads as TGTGCCAGCAGCTTGTACCTTAGCGGGAGGGCCAACTATGAGCAGTTCTTC.

The chain carries TRBV20-1 and TRBJ1-4, with TRBD1 identical over 7 bases. V shed 6 bases, J shed 6 bases, and the junction held 10 bases outside the gene matches. CDR1 is DFQATT, CDR2 SNEGSKA, per germline (reference sequence). The CDR3 loop spans 14 amino acids. The CDR3 nucleotides are TGCAGTGCGGGGGTGGGGACAGCACATGAAAAACTGTTTTTT. Translation: CSAGVGTAHEKLFF.

This clonotype was picked up a small number of times. V gene TRBV18 combines with J gene TRBJ2-6; TRBD1 is a possible D gene (5 bases). The V and J ends lost 3 bases and 4 bases respectively, with 10 bases between them. This CDR3 has 15 amino acids. CDR1 is KGHSH, CDR2 LQKENI, per germline. CDR3 DNA sequence: TGTGCCAGCTCACCCCCAGGGCACGGGGCCAACGTCCTGACTTTC. This gives the protein CASSPPGHGANVLTF.

CDR3 residues: CASSSGTGIGYTF. Here the CDR3 DNA reads TGTGCCAGCAGTTCCGGGACAGGGATTGGCTACACCTTC. This rearrangement joins TRBV2 to TRBJ1-2; 9 nucleotides line up with TRBD1. Germline CDR1 and CDR2: SNHLY and FYNNEI. The CDR3 runs 13 residues. V lost 5 bases, J lost 7 bases, and 5 bases stayed unmatched.

This clonotype showed up just a few times. The V gene is TRBV7-9, the J gene TRBJ1-3; D is ambiguous. This CDR3 is 16 amino acids long. Germline V gene sequence: CDR1 SEHNR, CDR2 FQNEAQ (reference sequence). V lost 5 bases to trimming and J lost 0 bases, with 14 bases between them. The CDR3: CASSLWRLNSGNTIYF. In DNA form, the CDR3 reads TGTGCCAGCAGCCTCTGGAGACTGAACTCTGGAAACACCATATATTTT.

There are many counts of this clonotype. V and J are TRBV4-2 and TRBJ2-5, with D tentatively TRBD2 (5 bases). TRBJ2-7 explains the end of the DNA better; the J call may be wrong. Germline values: CDR1 LGHNA, CDR2 YNFKEQ. This CDR3 contains 16 residues. CDR3 in amino acids: CASSQERELRLGEQYF. CDR3 bases: TGTGCCAGCAGCCAAGAGAGGGAACTACGCCTAGGCGAGCAGTACTTC.

The chain couples TRBV6-1 to TRBJ2-7; TRBD2 agrees at 14 bases. CDR1 and CDR2 from the germline V gene are MNHNS and SASEGT. V was clipped by 5 bases and J by 3 bases; unmatched bases: 12. This CDR3 has 18 residues. The CDR3 nucleotides read TGTGCCAGCAGTCCGGGACTAGCGGGGGATTTTGAGAACTACGAGCAGTACTTC. It codes for CASSPGLAGDFENYEQYF.

V is TRBV5-6 and J is TRBJ2-7; 9 bases match TRBD2. CDR1 is SGHDT, CDR2 YYEEEE, per germline. This CDR3 spans 13 amino acids. J lost 3 bases, V lost 7 bases, and 5 bases had no gene match. CDR3 sequence: CASGSTSGYEQYF. The CDR3 DNA is TGTGCCAGCGGATCGACTAGCGGCTACGAGCAGTACTTC.

This clonotype was detected only a few times. This rearrangement joins TRBV27 to TRBJ2-6; no firm D call. With 7 bases removed from V and 0 bases from J, the gap between germline ends came to 7 bases. The CDR3 has 14 residues. Germline V gives CDR1 MNHEY, CDR2 SMNVEV (reference sequence). The CDR3 bases are TGTGCCAGCATGTCCCCCTCTGGGGCCAACGTCCTGACTTTC. Encoded protein: CASMSPSGANVLTF.

This clonotype has only a few counts. In nucleotides, the CDR3 is TGCAGCGCCCTAGCGGGATACACCGGGGAGCTGTTTTTT. Translation: CSALAGYTGELFF. The chain is built from TRBV29-1 and TRBJ2-2; TRBD2 aligns across 9 bases. The CDR3 contains 13 residues. Losses at the gene ends were 7 bases for V and 3 bases for J; bases not matched to a gene: 3. The germline V gene encodes CDR1 SQVTM and CDR2 ANQGSEA.

This clonotype has only a few counts. The chain recombines TRBV20-1 with TRBJ2-7; maybe TRBD1 (6 bases). CDR1 is DFQATT and CDR2 is SNEGSKA in the germline V gene (reference sequence). CDR3 size: 12 residues. Trimming took off 5 bases at V and 5 bases at J, with 13 bases between the two ends. The CDR3 sequence: CSAPTGDNEQYF. Written as DNA, the CDR3 is TGCAGTGCTCCGACAGGAGATAACGAGCAGTACTTC.

The chain joins TRBV13 to TRBJ1-3; the D is unclear. Germline V lookup: CDR1 PRHDT, CDR2 FYEKMQ (reference sequence). V lost 1 base and J 3 bases, leaving 7 bases between the germline ends. The CDR3 covers 14 residues. The CDR3 nucleotides are TGTGCCAGCAGCTTAGCAGACAATGGAAACACCATATATTTT. Residues: CASSLADNGNTIYF.

The chain joins TRBV7-3 to TRBJ1-2, with 8 bases identical to TRBD1. Germline values: CDR1 SGHTA, CDR2 FQGTGA. The CDR3 is 15 amino acids. The V segment lost 5 bases and the J segment 2 bases; nucleotides outside the gene matches: 7. As DNA, the CDR3 is TGTGCCAGCAGCGGAAGGACAGGGCCGAACTATGGCTACACCTTC. It yields the protein CASSGRTGPNYGYTF.